This paragraph covers one T cell receptor (beta chain) sequence. This entry comes from a study of T cell changes during pregnancy in multiple sclerosis. Profiled with immunoSEQ multiplex PCR; TCRdb holds only in-frame clones, not every one. This table has fewer than 110,000 clones, more than 90% appearing once. V lost 2 bases, J lost 8 bases, and 12 bases stayed unmatched. Germline V CDR1 and CDR2: SGHVS, FQNEAQ. The CDR3 is made up of 16 amino acids. This sequence was found in a female donor with multiple sclerosis, enrolled in a pregnancy study. The sample here was peripheral blood, taken in the second trimester of pregnancy. V is TRBV7-8 and J is TRBJ2-1; 7 bases are a match to TRBD1. In nucleotides, the CDR3 is TGTGCCAGCAGCTTAATCCCGGGACAGAAGGGCGATGAGCAGTTCTTC. This codes for CASSLIPGQKGDEQFF.